This is a list of T cell receptor beta chains from one sample in a study of blood T cell repertoires in COVID-19. Clones were sequenced by immunoSEQ multiplex PCR, and TCRdb holds only the in-frame ones, with some missing. The sample lists fewer than 75,000 clones, over 75% occurring once. Material: peripheral blood. The receptors stem from a man in his 70s with acute or convalescent COVID-19. The CDR3 runs from the conserved cysteine through the conserved F or W. The D gene is left open where the match is weak. Rows may omit the clone size; those that give it use once, few, many or a size class.

CDR3 length: 15; J gene: TRBJ2-7; V gene: TRBV5-6; clone size: -; D gene: -; CDR3 protein: CASSNHRDNSYEQYF; CDR3 DNA: TGTGCCAGCAGCAACCACCGGGACAACTCCTACGAGCAGTACTTC
CDR3 length: 14; J gene: TRBJ1-5; V gene: TRBV7-9; clone size: -; D gene: -; CDR3 protein: CASSSSGDNQPQHF; CDR3 DNA: TGTGCCAGCAGCTCGAGCGGGGACAATCAGCCCCAGCATTTT
CDR3 length: 13; J gene: TRBJ1-5; V gene: TRBV14; clone size: -; D gene: -; CDR3 protein: CASSQDPNQPQHF; CDR3 DNA: TGTGCCAGCAGCCAAGATCCGAATCAGCCCCAGCATTTT
CDR3 length: 15; J gene: TRBJ2-5; V gene: TRBV7-3; clone size: -; D gene: -; CDR3 protein: CASSLKGRGGETQYF; CDR3 DNA: TGTGCCAGCAGCTTAAAAGGACGCGGCGGGGAGACCCAGTACTTC
CDR3 length: 13; J gene: TRBJ2-7; V gene: TRBV7-2; clone size: once; D gene: TRBD2; CDR3 protein: CASSLVASGEQYF; CDR3 DNA: TGTGCCAGCAGCTTAGTGGCTAGCGGCGAGCAGTACTTC
CDR3 length: 14; J gene: TRBJ2-7; V gene: TRBV5-5; clone size: -; D gene: TRBD1; CDR3 protein: CASSRDRISYEQYF; CDR3 DNA: TGTGCCAGCAGCCGGGACAGGATATCCTACGAGCAGTACTTC
CDR3 length: 16; J gene: TRBJ2-7; V gene: TRBV6-6; clone size: -; D gene: -; CDR3 protein: CASSYSRSPRDYEQYF; CDR3 DNA: TGTGCCAGCAGTTACTCGAGAAGCCCACGGGACTACGAGCAGTACTTC
CDR3 length: 15; J gene: TRBJ1-3; V gene: TRBV7-2; clone size: -; D gene: TRBD1; CDR3 protein: CASSRDRGQGNTIYF; CDR3 DNA: TGTGCCAGCAGCCGGGACAGGGGGCAGGGAAACACCATATATTTT
CDR3 length: 15; J gene: TRBJ2-3; V gene: TRBV5-1; clone size: -; D gene: TRBD2; CDR3 protein: CASSLALAGTDTQYF; CDR3 DNA: TGCGCCAGCAGCTTGGCCCTAGCGGGCACAGATACGCAGTATTTT
CDR3 length: 14; J gene: TRBJ2-3; V gene: TRBV11-2; clone size: -; D gene: -; CDR3 protein: CASSFLRSTDTQYF; CDR3 DNA: TGTGCCAGCAGCTTCCTGCGCAGCACAGATACGCAGTATTTT
CDR3 length: 14; J gene: TRBJ1-2; V gene: TRBV5-4; clone size: once; D gene: TRBD1; CDR3 protein: CASSLPGTVYGYTF; CDR3 DNA: TGTGCCAGCAGCTTACCCGGGACAGTCTATGGCTACACCTTC
CDR3 length: 15; J gene: TRBJ2-1; V gene: TRBV5-1; clone size: once; D gene: TRBD2; CDR3 protein: CASSLGASGRREQFF; CDR3 DNA: TGCGCCAGCAGCTTGGGGGCTAGCGGGCGTCGTGAGCAGTTCTTC
CDR3 length: 13; J gene: TRBJ1-4; V gene: TRBV18; clone size: -; D gene: -; CDR3 protein: CASSPERNEKLFF; CDR3 DNA: TGTGCCAGCTCACCCGAGCGGAATGAAAAACTGTTTTTT
CDR3 length: 14; J gene: TRBJ2-4; V gene: TRBV28; clone size: -; D gene: TRBD1; CDR3 protein: CASTPGQGVNIQYF; CDR3 DNA: TGTGCCAGCACCCCCGGACAGGGGGTAAACATTCAGTACTTC
CDR3 length: 11; J gene: TRBJ2-7; V gene: TRBV21-1; clone size: -; D gene: -; CDR3 protein: CASRQGGEQYF; CDR3 DNA: TGTGCCAGTAGACAGGGGGGCGAGCAGTACTTC
CDR3 length: 14; J gene: TRBJ2-2; V gene: TRBV30; clone size: few; D gene: -; CDR3 protein: CAWGRQASTGELFF; CDR3 DNA: TGTGCCTGGGGGAGACAGGCCTCCACCGGGGAGCTGTTTTTT
CDR3 length: 14; J gene: TRBJ1-1; V gene: TRBV5-4; clone size: few; D gene: -; CDR3 protein: CASSLVGEGTEAFF; CDR3 DNA: TGTGCCAGCAGCTTGGTCGGGGAGGGCACTGAAGCTTTCTTT
CDR3 length: 14; J gene: TRBJ2-1; V gene: TRBV28; clone size: -; D gene: TRBD2; CDR3 protein: CASSTSGYYNEQFF; CDR3 DNA: TGTGCCAGCAGTACTAGCGGGTACTACAATGAGCAGTTCTTC
CDR3 length: 15; J gene: TRBJ1-6; V gene: TRBV6-5; clone size: few; D gene: TRBD1; CDR3 protein: CASSTTGVTRSPLHF; CDR3 DNA: TGTGCCAGCAGTACGACAGGGGTAACCCGGTCACCCCTCCACTTT
CDR3 length: 14; J gene: TRBJ1-1; V gene: TRBV12-5; clone size: -; D gene: -; CDR3 protein: CASGPFGGRSEAFF; CDR3 DNA: TGTGCTAGTGGTCCCTTCGGGGGGCGGTCTGAAGCTTTCTTT
CDR3 length: 15; J gene: TRBJ1-3; V gene: TRBV7-2; clone size: -; D gene: -; CDR3 protein: CASSLSGGAGNTIYF; CDR3 DNA: TGTGCCAGCAGCTTATCCGGGGGGGCTGGAAACACCATATATTTT
CDR3 length: 15; J gene: TRBJ1-3; V gene: TRBV6-5; clone size: -; D gene: -; CDR3 protein: CASSLLSSSGNTIYF; CDR3 DNA: TGTGCCAGCAGCCTACTCTCTAGCTCTGGAAACACCATATATTTT
CDR3 length: 14; J gene: TRBJ2-3; V gene: TRBV5-1; clone size: -; D gene: TRBD2; CDR3 protein: CASSVGLSTDTQYF; CDR3 DNA: TGCGCCAGCAGCGTGGGACTAAGCACAGATACGCAGTATTTT
CDR3 length: 15; J gene: TRBJ1-1; V gene: TRBV19; clone size: -; D gene: -; CDR3 protein: CASSIRSGVEGEAFF; CDR3 DNA: TGTGCCAGTAGTATAAGGTCGGGGGTTGAGGGTGAAGCTTTCTTT
CDR3 length: 15; J gene: TRBJ1-6; V gene: TRBV5-1; clone size: -; D gene: -; CDR3 protein: CASSLAGAPNSPLHF; CDR3 DNA: TGCGCCAGCAGCTTGGCAGGGGCCCCTAATTCACCCCTCCACTTT
CDR3 length: 12; J gene: TRBJ1-1; V gene: TRBV30; clone size: once; D gene: -; CDR3 protein: CAWKGPRLEAFF; CDR3 DNA: TGTGCCTGGAAGGGGCCGAGACTTGAAGCTTTCTTT
CDR3 length: 12; J gene: TRBJ2-1; V gene: TRBV12-3/TRBV12-4; clone size: -; D gene: -; CDR3 protein: CASSLGRFEQFF; CDR3 DNA: TGTGCCAGCAGTTTAGGCAGGTTTGAGCAGTTCTTC
CDR3 length: 12; J gene: TRBJ1-1; V gene: TRBV12-3/TRBV12-4; clone size: -; D gene: -; CDR3 protein: CASSAFRGRGFF; CDR3 DNA: TGTGCCAGCAGTGCATTTAGGGGAAGAGGTTTCTTT
CDR3 length: 12; J gene: TRBJ1-2; V gene: TRBV12-3/TRBV12-4; clone size: few; D gene: TRBD1; CDR3 protein: CASQGQGSGYTF; CDR3 DNA: TGTGCCAGCCAGGGACAGGGGAGCGGCTACACCTTC
CDR3 length: 12; J gene: TRBJ1-1; V gene: TRBV30; clone size: few; D gene: -; CDR3 protein: CAWKGGNTEAFF; CDR3 DNA: TGTGCCTGGAAGGGAGGGAACACTGAAGCTTTCTTT
CDR3 length: 12; J gene: TRBJ2-3; V gene: TRBV7-6; clone size: -; D gene: -; CDR3 protein: CASSSLTDTQYF; CDR3 DNA: TGTGCCAGCAGCTCCCTAACAGATACGCAGTATTTT
CDR3 length: 14; J gene: TRBJ2-7; V gene: TRBV5-6; clone size: -; D gene: -; CDR3 protein: CASSPRQVPYEQYF; CDR3 DNA: TGTGCCAGCAGCCCCCGACAGGTCCCCTACGAGCAGTACTTC
CDR3 length: 17; J gene: TRBJ1-6; V gene: TRBV6-2/TRBV6-3; clone size: -; D gene: TRBD1; CDR3 protein: CASSNADRGRGNSPLHF; CDR3 DNA: TGTGCCAGCAGCAACGCGGACAGGGGGCGTGGGAATTCACCCCTCCACTTT
CDR3 length: 13; J gene: TRBJ2-1; V gene: TRBV27; clone size: -; D gene: -; CDR3 protein: CASSLRGGNEQFF; CDR3 DNA: TGTGCCAGCAGTTTAAGAGGAGGGAATGAGCAGTTCTTC
CDR3 length: 14; J gene: TRBJ2-3; V gene: TRBV5-1; clone size: -; D gene: TRBD2; CDR3 protein: CASSWGLAADTQYF; CDR3 DNA: TGCGCCAGCAGCTGGGGACTAGCGGCAGATACGCAGTATTTT
CDR3 length: 14; J gene: TRBJ2-5; V gene: TRBV11-2; clone size: -; D gene: TRBD1; CDR3 protein: CASSQTGGEETQYF; CDR3 DNA: TGTGCCAGCAGCCAAACAGGGGGCGAGGAGACCCAGTACTTC
CDR3 length: 20; J gene: TRBJ2-6; V gene: TRBV4-2; clone size: -; D gene: TRBD2; CDR3 protein: CASSHHLSGGASGGANVLTF; CDR3 DNA: TGTGCCAGCAGCCATCACCTTAGCGGGGGGGCATCTGGAGGGGCCAACGTCCTGACTTTC
CDR3 length: 14; J gene: TRBJ1-2; V gene: TRBV5-6; clone size: -; D gene: TRBD1; CDR3 protein: CASSLDGTGYGYTF; CDR3 DNA: TGTGCCAGCAGCTTGGACGGGACAGGGTATGGCTACACCTTC
CDR3 length: 15; J gene: TRBJ2-7; V gene: TRBV15; clone size: -; D gene: TRBD2; CDR3 protein: CATSRVAGGDYEQYF; CDR3 DNA: TGTGCCACCAGCAGAGTAGCGGGGGGGGATTACGAGCAGTACTTC
CDR3 length: 14; J gene: TRBJ2-5; V gene: TRBV5-6; clone size: -; D gene: -; CDR3 protein: CASSLGSSEETQYF; CDR3 DNA: TGTGCCAGCAGCTTGGGGTCTAGCGAAGAGACCCAGTACTTC
CDR3 length: 14; J gene: TRBJ2-7; V gene: TRBV6-1; clone size: -; D gene: -; CDR3 protein: CASSEDGTSYEQYF; CDR3 DNA: TGTGCCAGCAGTGAAGATGGGACATCCTACGAGCAGTACTTC
CDR3 length: 16; J gene: TRBJ2-7; V gene: TRBV7-2; clone size: -; D gene: -; CDR3 protein: CASSSKGESGGYEQYF; CDR3 DNA: TGTGCCAGCAGCTCTAAGGGGGAATCTGGTGGTTACGAGCAGTACTTC
CDR3 length: 15; J gene: TRBJ1-5; V gene: TRBV6-2/TRBV6-3; clone size: -; D gene: TRBD1; CDR3 protein: CASSRAQGRPKPQHF; CDR3 DNA: TGTGCCAGCAGTAGAGCACAGGGGAGACCGAAGCCCCAGCATTTT
CDR3 length: 11; J gene: TRBJ1-1; V gene: TRBV19; clone size: -; D gene: -; CDR3 protein: CASGRTTEAFF; CDR3 DNA: TGTGCCAGTGGGAGGACGACTGAAGCTTTCTTT
CDR3 length: 16; J gene: TRBJ2-1; V gene: TRBV28; clone size: once; D gene: TRBD2; CDR3 protein: CATTTSVAGGYNEQFF; CDR3 DNA: TGTGCCACCACCACATCTGTAGCGGGGGGTTACAATGAGCAGTTCTTC
CDR3 length: 14; J gene: TRBJ2-7; V gene: TRBV3-1/TRBV3-2; clone size: -; D gene: TRBD1; CDR3 protein: CASREHRGSHEQYF; CDR3 DNA: TGTGCCAGCAGGGAGCACAGGGGGTCTCACGAGCAGTACTTC
CDR3 length: 11; J gene: TRBJ1-2; V gene: TRBV30; clone size: -; D gene: -; CDR3 protein: CASTEGGGYTF; CDR3 DNA: TGTGCCTCAACGGAGGGTGGGGGCTACACCTTC